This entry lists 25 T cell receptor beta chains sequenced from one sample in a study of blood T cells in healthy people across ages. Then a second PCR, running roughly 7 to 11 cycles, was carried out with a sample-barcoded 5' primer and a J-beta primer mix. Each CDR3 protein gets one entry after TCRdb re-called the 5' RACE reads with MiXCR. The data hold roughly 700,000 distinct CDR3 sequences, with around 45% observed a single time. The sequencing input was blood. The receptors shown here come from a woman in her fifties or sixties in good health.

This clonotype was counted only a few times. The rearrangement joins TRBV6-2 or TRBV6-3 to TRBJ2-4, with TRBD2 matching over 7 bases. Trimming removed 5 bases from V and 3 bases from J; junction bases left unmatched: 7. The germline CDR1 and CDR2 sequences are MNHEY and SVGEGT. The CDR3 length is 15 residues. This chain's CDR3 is CASSAPRDYKNIQYF. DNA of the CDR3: TGTGCCAGCAGTGCCCCCCGGGACTACAAAAACATTCAGTACTTC.

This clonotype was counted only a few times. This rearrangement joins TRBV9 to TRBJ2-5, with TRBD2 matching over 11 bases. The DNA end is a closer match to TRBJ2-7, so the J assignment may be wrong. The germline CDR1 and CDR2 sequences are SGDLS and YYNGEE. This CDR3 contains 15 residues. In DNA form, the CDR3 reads TGTGCCAGCAGCGTACTTGGGCTAGCGGGAGGCGAGCAGTACTTC. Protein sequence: CASSVLGLAGGEQYF.

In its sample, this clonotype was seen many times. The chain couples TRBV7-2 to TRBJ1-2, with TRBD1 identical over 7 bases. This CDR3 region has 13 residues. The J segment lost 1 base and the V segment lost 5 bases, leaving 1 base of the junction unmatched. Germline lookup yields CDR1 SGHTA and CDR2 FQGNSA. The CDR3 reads CASSGQVNYGYTF. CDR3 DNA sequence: TGTGCCAGCAGCGGACAGGTTAACTATGGCTACACCTTC.

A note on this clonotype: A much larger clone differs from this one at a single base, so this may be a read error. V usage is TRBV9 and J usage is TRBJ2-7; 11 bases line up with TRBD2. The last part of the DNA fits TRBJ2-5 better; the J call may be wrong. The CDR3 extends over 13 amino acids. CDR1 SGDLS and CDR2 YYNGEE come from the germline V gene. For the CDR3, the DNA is TGTGCCAGCAGCGCGGGACTAGCGGCGACCCAGTACTTC. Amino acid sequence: CASSAGLAATQYF.

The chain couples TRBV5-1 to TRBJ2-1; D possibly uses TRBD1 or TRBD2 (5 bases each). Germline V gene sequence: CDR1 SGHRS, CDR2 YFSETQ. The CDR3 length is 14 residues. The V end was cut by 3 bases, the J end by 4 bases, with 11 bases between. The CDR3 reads CASSWGSGYNEQFF. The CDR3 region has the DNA TGCGCCAGCAGCTGGGGGAGTGGTTACAATGAGCAGTTCTTC.

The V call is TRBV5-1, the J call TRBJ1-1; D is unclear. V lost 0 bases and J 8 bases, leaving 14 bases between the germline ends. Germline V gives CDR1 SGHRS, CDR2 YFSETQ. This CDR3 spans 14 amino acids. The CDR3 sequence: CASSLVSLGVEAFF. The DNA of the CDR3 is TGCGCCAGCAGCTTGGTTAGTTTAGGAGTGGAAGCTTTCTTT.

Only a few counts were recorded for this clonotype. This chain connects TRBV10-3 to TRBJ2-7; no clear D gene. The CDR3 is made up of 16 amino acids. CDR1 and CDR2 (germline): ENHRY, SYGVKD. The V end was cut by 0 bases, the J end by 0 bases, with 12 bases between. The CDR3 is CAISESEALASYEQYF. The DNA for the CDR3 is TGTGCCATCAGTGAGTCTGAAGCATTAGCCTCCTACGAGCAGTACTTC.

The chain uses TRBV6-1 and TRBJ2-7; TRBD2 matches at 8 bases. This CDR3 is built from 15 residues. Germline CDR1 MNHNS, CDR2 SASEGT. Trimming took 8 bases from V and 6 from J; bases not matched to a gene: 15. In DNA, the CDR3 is TGTGCCAGCGCCCCCGAGCCGACTAGCGCGGGCGAGCAGTACTTC. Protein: CASAPEPTSAGEQYF.

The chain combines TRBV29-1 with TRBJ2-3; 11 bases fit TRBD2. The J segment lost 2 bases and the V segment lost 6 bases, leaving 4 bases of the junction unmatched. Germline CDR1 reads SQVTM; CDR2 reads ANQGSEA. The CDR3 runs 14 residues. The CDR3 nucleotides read TGCAGCGTCCCGACTAGCGGGAACACAGATACGCAGTATTTT. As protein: CSVPTSGNTDTQYF.

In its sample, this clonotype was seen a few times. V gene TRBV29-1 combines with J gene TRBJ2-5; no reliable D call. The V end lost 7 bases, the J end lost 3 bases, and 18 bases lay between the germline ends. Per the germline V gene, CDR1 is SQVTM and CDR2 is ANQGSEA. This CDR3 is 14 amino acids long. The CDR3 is CSARVGSQKETQYF. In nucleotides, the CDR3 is TGCAGCGCAAGGGTTGGGTCCCAGAAAGAGACCCAGTACTTC.

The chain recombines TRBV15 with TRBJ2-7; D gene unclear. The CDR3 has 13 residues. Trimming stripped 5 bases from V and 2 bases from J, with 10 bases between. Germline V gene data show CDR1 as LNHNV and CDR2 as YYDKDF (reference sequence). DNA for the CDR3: TGTGCCACCAGCTTTGAACGGACCTACGAGCAGTACTTC. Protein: CATSFERTYEQYF.

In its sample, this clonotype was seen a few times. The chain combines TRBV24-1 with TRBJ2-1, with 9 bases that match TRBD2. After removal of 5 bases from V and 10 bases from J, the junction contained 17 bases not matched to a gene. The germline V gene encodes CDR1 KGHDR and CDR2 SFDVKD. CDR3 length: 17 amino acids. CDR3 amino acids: CATSGMGFAGGAGEQFF. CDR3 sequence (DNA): TGTGCCACCAGTGGAATGGGGTTTGCGGGAGGGGCCGGAGAGCAGTTCTTC.

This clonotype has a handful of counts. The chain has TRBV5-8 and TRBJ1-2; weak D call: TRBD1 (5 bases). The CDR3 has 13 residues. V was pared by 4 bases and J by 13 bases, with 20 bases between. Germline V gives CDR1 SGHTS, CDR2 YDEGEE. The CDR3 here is CASSPRDGLTCTF. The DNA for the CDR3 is TGTGCCAGCAGCCCCCGGGACGGATTAACTTGCACCTTC.

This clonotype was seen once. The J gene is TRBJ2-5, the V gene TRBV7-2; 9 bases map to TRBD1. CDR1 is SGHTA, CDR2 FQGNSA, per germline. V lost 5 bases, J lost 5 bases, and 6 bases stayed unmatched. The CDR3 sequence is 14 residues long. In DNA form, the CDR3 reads TGTGCCAGCAGCGCACAGGGGGCAGGGGAGACCCAGTACTTC. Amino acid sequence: CASSAQGAGETQYF.

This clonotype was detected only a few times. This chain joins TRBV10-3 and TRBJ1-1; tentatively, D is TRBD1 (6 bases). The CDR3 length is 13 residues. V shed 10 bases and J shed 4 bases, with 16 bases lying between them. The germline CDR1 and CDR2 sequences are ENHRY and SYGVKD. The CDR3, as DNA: TGTGCCACAAGACAGGTACCAGGCACTGAAGCTTTCTTT. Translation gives CATRQVPGTEAFF.

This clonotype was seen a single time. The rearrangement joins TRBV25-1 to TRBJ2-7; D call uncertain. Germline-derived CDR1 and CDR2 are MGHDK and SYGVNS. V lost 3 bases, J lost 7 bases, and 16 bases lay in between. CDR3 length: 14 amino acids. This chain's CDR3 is CASSEAGASREQYF. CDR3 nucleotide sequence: TGTGCCAGCAGTGAGGCAGGCGCCTCACGGGAGCAGTACTTC.

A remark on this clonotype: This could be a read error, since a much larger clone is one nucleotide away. The CDR3 DNA reads TGTACCATCAGTGAGCAGGTGGGGGACACTGAAGCTTTCTTT. Amino acid sequence: CTISEQVGDTEAFF. The rearrangement joins TRBV10-3 to TRBJ1-1, with D possibly TRBD1 on 5 matching bases. CDR3 length: 14 residues. CDR1 ENHRY and CDR2 SYGVKD come from the germline V gene.

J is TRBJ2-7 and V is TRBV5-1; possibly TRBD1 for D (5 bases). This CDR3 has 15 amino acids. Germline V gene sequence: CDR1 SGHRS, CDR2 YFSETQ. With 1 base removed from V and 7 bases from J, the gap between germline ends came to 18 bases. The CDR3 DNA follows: TGCGCCAGCAGCTTGCGACCGGGTAACAGGAATGAGCAGTACTTC. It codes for CASSLRPGNRNEQYF.

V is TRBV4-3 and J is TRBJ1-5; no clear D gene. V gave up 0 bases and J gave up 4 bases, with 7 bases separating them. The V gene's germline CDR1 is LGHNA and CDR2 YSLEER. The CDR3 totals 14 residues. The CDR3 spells CASSQEIGNQPQHF. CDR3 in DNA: TGCGCCAGCAGCCAAGAGATCGGGAATCAGCCCCAGCATTTT.

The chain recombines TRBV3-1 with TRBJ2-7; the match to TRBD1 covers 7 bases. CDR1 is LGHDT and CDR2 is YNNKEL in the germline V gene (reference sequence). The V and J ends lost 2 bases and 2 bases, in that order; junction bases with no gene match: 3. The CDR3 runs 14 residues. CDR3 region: CASSQQQGAYEQYF. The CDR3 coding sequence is TGTGCCAGCAGCCAACAGCAGGGGGCCTACGAGCAGTACTTC.

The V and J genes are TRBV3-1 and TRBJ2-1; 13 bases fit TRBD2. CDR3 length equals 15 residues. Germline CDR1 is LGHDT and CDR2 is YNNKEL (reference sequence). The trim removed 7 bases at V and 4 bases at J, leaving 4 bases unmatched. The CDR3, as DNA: TGTGCCAGCACCGGACTAGCGGGAGTGTACAATGAGCAGTTCTTC. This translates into CASTGLAGVYNEQFF.

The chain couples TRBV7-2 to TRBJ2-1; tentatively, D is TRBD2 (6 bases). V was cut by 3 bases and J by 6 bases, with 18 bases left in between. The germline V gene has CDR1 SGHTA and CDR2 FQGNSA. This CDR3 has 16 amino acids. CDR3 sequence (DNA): TGTGCCAGCAGCTTTACTAACGGGAGAATCGGCAATGAGCAGTTCTTC. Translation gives CASSFTNGRIGNEQFF.

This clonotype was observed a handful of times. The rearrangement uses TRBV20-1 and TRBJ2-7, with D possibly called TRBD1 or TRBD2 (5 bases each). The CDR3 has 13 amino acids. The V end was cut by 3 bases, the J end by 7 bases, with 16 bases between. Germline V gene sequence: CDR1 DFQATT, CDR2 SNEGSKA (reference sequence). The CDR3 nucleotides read TGCAGTGCTAGTGAGGACGGGGCAAGAGAGCAGTACTTC. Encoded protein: CSASEDGAREQYF.

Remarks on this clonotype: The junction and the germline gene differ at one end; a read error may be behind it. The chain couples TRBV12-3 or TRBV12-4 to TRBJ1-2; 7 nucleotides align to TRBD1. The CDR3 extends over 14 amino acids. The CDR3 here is CASSLGTQEGGCTF. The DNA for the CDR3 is TGTGCCAGCAGTTTGGGTACGCAGGAAGGGGGCTGCACCTTC.

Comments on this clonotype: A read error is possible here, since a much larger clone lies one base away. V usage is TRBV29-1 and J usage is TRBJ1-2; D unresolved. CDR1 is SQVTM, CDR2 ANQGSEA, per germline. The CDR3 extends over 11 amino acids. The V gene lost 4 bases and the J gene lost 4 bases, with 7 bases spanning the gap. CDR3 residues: CSVAGIYGYTF. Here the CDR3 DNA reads TGCAGCGTTGCCGGGATCTATGGCTACACCTTC.